This T cell receptor (beta chain) is drawn from a study of identical twins. General study points: For cord blood, abundant beta clonotypes had fewer insertions, unlike memory repertoires, which showed none. Excess low generation probability was seen in twin-shared out-of-frame alpha sequences. The study based its conclusions on cross-sectional statistical analysis and did not follow the same donors.

This clonotype occurred a few times. Its antigen is still unknown. Germline loops: CDR1 MNHEY, CDR2 SMNVEV (reference sequence). The V and J ends lost 4 bases and 7 bases, in that order; junction bases with no gene match: 8. The CDR3 contains 15 residues. A universal primer binding site was introduced by template switching. The final cDNA contained unique molecular identifiers. From the 5' RACE reads, TCRdb called clonotypes with MiXCR, one entry per CDR3 protein. The sample contains 500,000 to 700,000 distinct CDR3 sequences, less than 9% of which appear only once. These records were also assigned to another study, of yellow fever vaccine responses in identical twins.

The material sequenced was PBMCs. This receptor was identified in a woman aged 18-29 years in good health. The chain uses TRBV27 and TRBJ1-4, with 8 bases matching TRBD1. Here the CDR3 reads CASSSPGTGREKLFF. The CDR3 nucleotides read TGTGCCAGCAGTTCACCAGGGACAGGTCGTGAAAAACTGTTTTTT.